The clone carrying this T cell receptor beta chain was seen at least ten times. Its specificity is not known. The junction departs from the called germline gene at one end, perhaps through a read error. The sample originates from a study of breast tumors, draining lymph nodes, adjacent tissues. General study points: Luminal-like breast cancer showed significantly greater tumor-nontumor repertoire similarity than basal-like breast cancer did. Most tumor T cells seemingly derive from lymph node, then expand in tumor. Tumors had less TCR diversity than lymph nodes, more than nontumor tissue. That most tumor T cells come from lymph nodes remained unproven.

The V gene's germline CDR1 is SNHLY and CDR2 FYNNEI. The CDR3 consists of 14 residues. One entry per CDR3 protein results from TCRdb running MiXCR on the multiplex PCR reads. This sample yields 20,000 or so distinct CDR3 sequences, of which roughly 60% are seen a single time; about 19% belongs to the top ten. The TCR comes from a female donor with breast cancer. Some clones in this sample may be carry-over from other donors' samples. The specimen sequenced was tumor-adjacent breast tissue. This rearrangement joins TRBV2 to TRBJ2-3; TRBD2 aligns across 7 bases. The CDR3 nucleotides are TGTGCCAGCAATGAACGTGGGGGGGCAGATACGCAGTATTTT. This codes for CASNERGGADTQYF.